This T cell receptor beta chain originates from a study of T cell repertoires in cytomegalovirus infection. About this clonotype itself: The target antigen is unknown.

The CDR3 consists of 13 residues. The V end was cut by 4 bases, the J end by 5 bases, with 12 bases between. The germline V gene encodes CDR1 ENHRY and CDR2 SYGVKD. TCRdb reanalysed the reads using MiXCR and keeps one entry per CDR3 protein. The sample consists of around 100,000 distinct CDR3 sequences, about a tenth of them appearing once. Sequencing input: PBMCs, sequenced either directly or after in vitro stimulation (not recorded which). The J gene is TRBJ2-7, the V gene TRBV10-3; D possibly corresponds to TRBD2 (6 bases). This sequence originates from a human donor in good health (CMV status not recorded). Some clones in this sample may be carry-over from other donors' samples. CDR3 nucleotide sequence: TGTGCCATCAGTGGAACTAGCAAAGACGAGCAGTACTTC. It specifies CAISGTSKDEQYF.